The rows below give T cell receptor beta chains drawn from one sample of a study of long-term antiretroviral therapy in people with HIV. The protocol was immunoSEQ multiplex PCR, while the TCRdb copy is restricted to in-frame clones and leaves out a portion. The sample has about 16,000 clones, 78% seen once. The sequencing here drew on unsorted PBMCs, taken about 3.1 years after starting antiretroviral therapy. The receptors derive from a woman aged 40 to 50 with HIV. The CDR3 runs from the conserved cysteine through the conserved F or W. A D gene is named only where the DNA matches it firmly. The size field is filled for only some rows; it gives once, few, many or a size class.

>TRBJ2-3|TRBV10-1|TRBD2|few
TGCGCCAGCAGTGACTCAGCGGGGGGGCCCCCAGATACGCAGTATTTT
CASSDSAGGPPDTQYF
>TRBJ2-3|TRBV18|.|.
TGTGCCAGCTCACCTCCGGCTAGTAGCACAGATACGCAGTATTTT
CASSPPASSTDTQYF
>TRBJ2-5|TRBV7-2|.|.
TGTGCCAGCAGCTTAGTGGGCCCGGCGGGGACCCAGTACTTC
CASSLVGPAGTQYF
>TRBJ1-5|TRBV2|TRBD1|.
TGTGCCAGCAGGGGACAGGGGAACAGCAGGCAGCCCCAGCATTTT
CASRGQGNSRQPQHF
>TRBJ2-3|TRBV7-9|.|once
TGTGCCAGCAGCCTGGGGGGGCTCCTCACAGATACGCAGTATTTT
CASSLGGLLTDTQYF
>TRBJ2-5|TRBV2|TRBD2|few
TGTGCCAGCAGAAACGGGGGGGGTAGGGAGACCCAGTACTTC
CASRNGGGRETQYF
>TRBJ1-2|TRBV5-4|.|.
TGTGCCAGCAGCTGGGGGCAGGGCGACTACACCTTC
CASSWGQGDYTF
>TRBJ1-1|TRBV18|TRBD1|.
TGTGCCAGCTCACGGGGGACAGTCGGTGGGAAGAACACTGAAGCTTTCTTT
CASSRGTVGGKNTEAFF
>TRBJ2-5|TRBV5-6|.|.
TGTGCCAGCAGCCCAACACCTCAGGGGTACCAAGAGACCCAGTACTTC
CASSPTPQGYQETQYF
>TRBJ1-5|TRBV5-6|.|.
TGTGCCAGCAGCTTGGCCTTGGGAAGAGGCAATCAGCCCCAGCATTTT
CASSLALGRGNQPQHF
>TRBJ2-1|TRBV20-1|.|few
TGCAGTGCCAGGGAAAATGAGCAGTTCTTC
CSARENEQFF
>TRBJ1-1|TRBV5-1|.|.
TGCGCCAGCAGCTTGGAGGGGCTCCCCGACACTGAAGCTTTCTTT
CASSLEGLPDTEAFF
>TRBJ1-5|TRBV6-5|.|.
TGTGCCAGCAGTTTAACAGGGAACCAGCCCCAGCATTTT
CASSLTGNQPQHF
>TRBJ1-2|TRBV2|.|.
TGTGCCAGCAGTGAAGCAGATACATCCGAAAAACTCTTC
CASSEADTSEKLF
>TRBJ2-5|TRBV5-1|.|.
TGCGCCAGCAGCTTCCCAGGGAGTGGGGAGACCCAGTACTTC
CASSFPGSGETQYF
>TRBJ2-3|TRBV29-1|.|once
TGCAGCGCTCCAACGGGGGCCCCTACAGATACGCAGTATTTT
CSAPTGAPTDTQYF
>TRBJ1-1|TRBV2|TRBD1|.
TGTGCCAGCAGTGACAGGGGGATGAACACTGAAGCTTTCTTT
CASSDRGMNTEAFF
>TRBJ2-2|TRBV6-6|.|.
TGTGCCAGCACATGGCTAGAGGGCGGGGAGCTGTTTTTT
CASTWLEGGELFF
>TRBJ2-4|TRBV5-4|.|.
TGTGCCAGCAGCTTGGACCAGAGCGAAAACATTCAGTACTTC
CASSLDQSENIQYF
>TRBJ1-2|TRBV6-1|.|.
TGTGCCAGCACCTTAGGCGGGGGTGCAAGCGGCTACACCTTC
CASTLGGGASGYTF
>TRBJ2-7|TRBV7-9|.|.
TGTGCCAGCAGCGGGCGTACGAGGGGGGTGACCTACGAGCAGTACTTC
CASSGRTRGVTYEQYF
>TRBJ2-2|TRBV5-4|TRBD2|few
TGTGCCAGCAGCTTGTACGGACTAGCGGGGATCACCGGGGAGCTGTTTTTT
CASSLYGLAGITGELFF
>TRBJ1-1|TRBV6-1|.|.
TGTGCCAGCAGTGACAGGTCCCCAACCGGGGGTCCTTTGAAAGCTTTCTTT
CASSDRSPTGGPLKAFF
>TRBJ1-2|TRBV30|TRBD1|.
TGTGCCTGGAGTGTATCGGACAGGGCTACAGGCTACACCTTC
CAWSVSDRATGYTF
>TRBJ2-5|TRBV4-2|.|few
TGTGCCAGCAGCCAAGTTCCCGGGGCGTACCAAGAGACCCAGTACTTC
CASSQVPGAYQETQYF
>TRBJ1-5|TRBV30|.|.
TGTGCCTGGAGTGTACATCGGCCAGGGATAACCCCTCAGCCCCAGCATTTT
CAWSVHRPGITPQPQHF
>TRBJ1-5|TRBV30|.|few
TGTGCCTGGAGTGTCGGGACCGATCAGCCCCAGCATTTT
CAWSVGTDQPQHF
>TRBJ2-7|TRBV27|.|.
TGTGCCAGCAGACGTCACGAGCAGTACTTC
CASRRHEQYF
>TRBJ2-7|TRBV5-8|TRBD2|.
TGTGCCAGCAGCCGGGTCGGGGGGTTCGAGCAGTACTTC
CASSRVGGFEQYF
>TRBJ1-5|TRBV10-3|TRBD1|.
TGTGCCATCAGTTCAGCGGGGACAGGGGGCAATCAGCCCCAGCATTTT
CAISSAGTGGNQPQHF
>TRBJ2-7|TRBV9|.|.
TGTGCCAGCAGCGTGGGCCTAACTTCTCAGACCTACGAGCAGTACTTC
CASSVGLTSQTYEQYF
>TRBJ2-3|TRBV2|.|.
TGTGCCAGCAGTTTACAGGGAGCTAGCACAGATACGCAGTATTTT
CASSLQGASTDTQYF
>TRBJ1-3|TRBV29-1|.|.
TGCAGCGTTGGACAGACGAGCTCTGGAAACACCATATATTTT
CSVGQTSSGNTIYF
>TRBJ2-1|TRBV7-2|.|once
TGTGCCAGCAGCTTCTCGGTCAGCTCCTACAATGAGCAGTTCTTC
CASSFSVSSYNEQFF
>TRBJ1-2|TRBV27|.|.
TGTGCCAGCAGGGACACCAAGGCTTCAGGCTACACCTTC
CASRDTKASGYTF
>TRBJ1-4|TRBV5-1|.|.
TGCGCCAGCAGCTCCGGTGAACCCACTGAAAAACTGTTTTTT
CASSSGEPTEKLFF
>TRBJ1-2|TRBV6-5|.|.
TGTGCCAGCAGCCGCGGAAACTATGGCTACACCTTC
CASSRGNYGYTF
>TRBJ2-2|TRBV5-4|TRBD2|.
TGTGCCAGCAGCCCGGGTTTACTAGCGGGGGGCACCGGGGAGCTGTTTTTT
CASSPGLLAGGTGELFF
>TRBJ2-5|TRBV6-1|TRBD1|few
TGTGCCAGCACGAGACAGGGGGCCATACAAGAGACCCAGTACTTC
CASTRQGAIQETQYF
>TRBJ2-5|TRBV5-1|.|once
TGCGCCAGCAATCCGGGTAGCGGAGAGACCCAGTACTTC
CASNPGSGETQYF
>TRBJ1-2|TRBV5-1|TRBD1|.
TGCGCCAGCAGCCCCCGACAGGGGGCGGAAGGCTACACCTTC
CASSPRQGAEGYTF
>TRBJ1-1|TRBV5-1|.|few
TGCGCCAGCACTGACGGGGGGGACACTGAAGCTTTCTTT
CASTDGGDTEAFF
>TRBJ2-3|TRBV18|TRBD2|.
TGTGCCAGCTCACCGGGGAGGGTAGCAGATACGCAGTATTTT
CASSPGRVADTQYF
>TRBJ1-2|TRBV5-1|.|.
TGCGCCAGCAGCCTCGAACATTATGGCTACACCTTC
CASSLEHYGYTF